This T cell receptor beta chain is from a study of blood T cell repertoires in COVID-19. The overall study: Material from acute and convalescent COVID-19 was sourced from the United States, Italy and Spain. Sources were T cells, B-cell-depleted T cells, or PBMCs; the material itself was cDNA or gDNA.

This clone was found a few times. CDR1 is SGHRS, CDR2 YFSETQ, per germline. This CDR3 spans 15 amino acids. After removal of 2 bases from V and 7 bases from J, the junction contained 5 bases not matched to a gene. In the original workflow: Amplification from reference gene primers served as the basis for estimated nucleated cell counts. Clones were read by immunoSEQ multiplex PCR, and TCRdb kept only the in-frame ones, dropping some. V and J calls and clone size are given by that table; D and trimming were obtained from the DNA. The sample lists approximately 190,000 clones; roughly 80% were seen once.

The TCR originated in a woman aged 25-40 years with acute or convalescent COVID-19. The rearrangement uses TRBV5-1 and TRBJ1-6, with 8 bases fitting TRBD1. Sequencing input: peripheral blood. Written as DNA, the CDR3 is TGCGCCAGCAGCTTTCGGACAGGGAGAAATTCACCCCTCCACTTT. Protein sequence: CASSFRTGRNSPLHF.